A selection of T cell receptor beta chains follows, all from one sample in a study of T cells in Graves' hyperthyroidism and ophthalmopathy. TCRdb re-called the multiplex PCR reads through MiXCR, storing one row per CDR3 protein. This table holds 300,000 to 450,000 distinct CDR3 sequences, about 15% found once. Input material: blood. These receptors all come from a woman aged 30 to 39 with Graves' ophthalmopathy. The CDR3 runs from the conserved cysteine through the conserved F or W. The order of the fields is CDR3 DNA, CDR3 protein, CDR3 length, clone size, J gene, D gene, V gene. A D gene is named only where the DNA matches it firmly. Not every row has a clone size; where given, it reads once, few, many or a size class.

CDR3 DNA: TGTGCCAGCAGTTTGGGGGCGACTGAAGCTTTCTTT
CDR3 protein: CASSLGATEAFF
CDR3 length: 12
clone size: many
J gene: TRBJ1-1
D gene: .
V gene: TRBV28

CDR3 DNA: TGCGCCAGCAGCCCGGGATCCGCCGGGGAGCTGTTTTTT
CDR3 protein: CASSPGSAGELFF
CDR3 length: 13
clone size: many
J gene: TRBJ2-2
D gene: .
V gene: TRBV4-1

CDR3 DNA: TGTGCCAGCAGTGGGGGACTAGCGGGGGGCCCCTACAATGAGCAGTTCTTC
CDR3 protein: CASSGGLAGGPYNEQFF
CDR3 length: 17
clone size: many
J gene: TRBJ2-1
D gene: TRBD2
V gene: TRBV6-1

CDR3 DNA: TGTGCCACCAGGGCTTGGCGGCCACGCCCTGGAAACACCATATATTTT
CDR3 protein: CATRAWRPRPGNTIYF
CDR3 length: 16
clone size: .
J gene: TRBJ1-3
D gene: .
V gene: TRBV5-6

CDR3 DNA: TGTGCCAGCAGGTCAACGGGGGGCACTGAAGCTTTCTTT
CDR3 protein: CASRSTGGTEAFF
CDR3 length: 13
clone size: many
J gene: TRBJ1-1
D gene: .
V gene: TRBV11-2

CDR3 DNA: TGTGCCAGCAGCTTAGCCCAGAGCCTAAATCAGCCCCAGCATTTT
CDR3 protein: CASSLAQSLNQPQHF
CDR3 length: 15
clone size: many
J gene: TRBJ1-5
D gene: .
V gene: TRBV7-2

CDR3 DNA: TGTGCCAGCAGCCTTGGTGGGCTACCTAATGAAAAACTGTTTTTT
CDR3 protein: CASSLGGLPNEKLFF
CDR3 length: 15
clone size: many
J gene: TRBJ1-4
D gene: .
V gene: TRBV27

CDR3 DNA: TGTGCCAGCAGTCCGAGCGGGGGGGACTGGGATACGCAGTATTTT
CDR3 protein: CASSPSGGDWDTQYF
CDR3 length: 15
clone size: .
J gene: TRBJ2-3
D gene: TRBD2
V gene: TRBV6-1

CDR3 DNA: TGTGCCAGCAGTTTCAGAGTTCCTGAAGCTTTCTTT
CDR3 protein: CASSFRVPEAFF
CDR3 length: 12
clone size: many
J gene: TRBJ1-1
D gene: .
V gene: TRBV28

CDR3 DNA: TGTGCCAGCAGCTTTTCCGTAGCAGCCTACGAGCAGTACTTC
CDR3 protein: CASSFSVAAYEQYF
CDR3 length: 14
clone size: many
J gene: TRBJ2-7
D gene: .
V gene: TRBV6-1

CDR3 DNA: TGTGCCAGCAGACTAGCGGGTAACACCGGGGAGCTGTTTTTT
CDR3 protein: CASRLAGNTGELFF
CDR3 length: 14
clone size: many
J gene: TRBJ2-2
D gene: TRBD2
V gene: TRBV2

CDR3 DNA: TGCAGCGTTGCCTGGAGAGGGTCGGCCAAAAACATTCAGTACTTC
CDR3 protein: CSVAWRGSAKNIQYF
CDR3 length: 15
clone size: .
J gene: TRBJ2-4
D gene: .
V gene: TRBV29-1

CDR3 DNA: TGCGCCAGCGCAAACGGGACAGTCCTTCGCGAGCAGTACTTC
CDR3 protein: CASANGTVLREQYF
CDR3 length: 14
clone size: many
J gene: TRBJ2-7
D gene: TRBD1
V gene: TRBV5-1

CDR3 DNA: TGTGCCAGTAGTATAGACGGGACAGGGGAAGAGACCCAGTACTTC
CDR3 protein: CASSIDGTGEETQYF
CDR3 length: 15
clone size: many
J gene: TRBJ2-5
D gene: TRBD1
V gene: TRBV19

CDR3 DNA: TGTGCCAGCAGCGGCCGACAGGGCGTGGAAGCTTTCTTT
CDR3 protein: CASSGRQGVEAFF
CDR3 length: 13
clone size: many
J gene: TRBJ1-1
D gene: TRBD1
V gene: TRBV7-8

CDR3 DNA: TGTGCCAGTAGTATAGCAGAGGGGTGGCTTTACAATGAGCAGTTCTTC
CDR3 protein: CASSIAEGWLYNEQFF
CDR3 length: 16
clone size: few
J gene: TRBJ2-1
D gene: .
V gene: TRBV19

CDR3 DNA: TGTGCCAGCAGCGCTCCCCTTGCCGAAAAACTGTTTTTT
CDR3 protein: CASSAPLAEKLFF
CDR3 length: 13
clone size: many
J gene: TRBJ1-4
D gene: .
V gene: TRBV7-9

CDR3 DNA: TGTGCCAGCAGCTCGGACAGGGGGCCTTCACCCCTCCACTTT
CDR3 protein: CASSSDRGPSPLHF
CDR3 length: 14
clone size: many
J gene: TRBJ1-6
D gene: TRBD1
V gene: TRBV11-1

CDR3 DNA: TGCAGTGCTTCCGGGACACTGGAGACCCAGTACTTC
CDR3 protein: CSASGTLETQYF
CDR3 length: 12
clone size: few
J gene: TRBJ2-5
D gene: .
V gene: TRBV20-1

CDR3 DNA: TGTGCCAGTAGTTTTTGGCAGGGCGAGCAGTACTTC
CDR3 protein: CASSFWQGEQYF
CDR3 length: 12
clone size: .
J gene: TRBJ2-7
D gene: .
V gene: TRBV19

CDR3 DNA: TGTGCCAGTAGTATATCGAGGGTCTCTAGGAATGAGCAGTTCTTC
CDR3 protein: CASSISRVSRNEQFF
CDR3 length: 15
clone size: few
J gene: TRBJ2-1
D gene: .
V gene: TRBV19

CDR3 DNA: TGTGCCATAGGACACGCTCGGGGCACCATATATTTT
CDR3 protein: CAIGHARGTIYF
CDR3 length: 12
clone size: few
J gene: TRBJ1-3
D gene: .
V gene: TRBV10-3

CDR3 DNA: TGTGCCAGCAGTGGAAGTCTCAATCAGCCCCAGCATTTT
CDR3 protein: CASSGSLNQPQHF
CDR3 length: 13
clone size: many
J gene: TRBJ1-5
D gene: .
V gene: TRBV6-1

CDR3 DNA: TGTGCCAGCAGTGAACCGGGACTCCCCTGGCATACGCAGTATTTT
CDR3 protein: CASSEPGLPWHTQYF
CDR3 length: 15
clone size: .
J gene: TRBJ2-3
D gene: .
V gene: TRBV25-1

CDR3 DNA: TGCGCCAGCAGTGACTGGATAGGGGGCGGGCCCCAGCATTTT
CDR3 protein: CASSDWIGGGPQHF
CDR3 length: 14
clone size: few
J gene: TRBJ1-5
D gene: TRBD1
V gene: TRBV10-2

CDR3 DNA: TGTGCCAGTAGTATACCCGGACTAACCTACGAGCAGTACTTC
CDR3 protein: CASSIPGLTYEQYF
CDR3 length: 14
clone size: .
J gene: TRBJ2-7
D gene: .
V gene: TRBV19

CDR3 DNA: TGTGCCAGCAGGAGGGACAGCCCTGGGGAACTGCCTTACGAGCAGTACTTC
CDR3 protein: CASRRDSPGELPYEQYF
CDR3 length: 17
clone size: many
J gene: TRBJ2-7
D gene: TRBD1
V gene: TRBV6-1

CDR3 DNA: TGTGCCACCAGTGATTTGTCATTTCGAGCGGGGGACATAGATACGCAGTATTTT
CDR3 protein: CATSDLSFRAGDIDTQYF
CDR3 length: 18
clone size: many
J gene: TRBJ2-3
D gene: TRBD2
V gene: TRBV24-1

CDR3 DNA: TGCAGCGTTTCTACGGGGAGAGGGGATACGCAGTATTTT
CDR3 protein: CSVSTGRGDTQYF
CDR3 length: 13
clone size: few
J gene: TRBJ2-3
D gene: .
V gene: TRBV29-1

CDR3 DNA: TGTGCCAGCAGCCAAGGATACTGGGGTGGCACTGAAGCTTTCTTT
CDR3 protein: CASSQGYWGGTEAFF
CDR3 length: 15
clone size: many
J gene: TRBJ1-1
D gene: .
V gene: TRBV14

CDR3 DNA: TGTGCCAGCAGCTTCAGGGGAATTGACACCGGGGAGCTGTTTTTT
CDR3 protein: CASSFRGIDTGELFF
CDR3 length: 15
clone size: few
J gene: TRBJ2-2
D gene: .
V gene: TRBV13

CDR3 DNA: TGTGCCAGCAACTACAAAGGGGGGGGCGGCTCCTACAATGAGCAGTTCTTC
CDR3 protein: CASNYKGGGGSYNEQFF
CDR3 length: 17
clone size: many
J gene: TRBJ2-1
D gene: .
V gene: TRBV7-2

CDR3 DNA: TGTGCCAGCAGTGACGTCAGGGGGCCCAAAGGAGAGACCCAGTACTTC
CDR3 protein: CASSDVRGPKGETQYF
CDR3 length: 16
clone size: many
J gene: TRBJ2-5
D gene: TRBD1
V gene: TRBV2

CDR3 DNA: TGTGCCACCAGCGACGGGACTGCATTTTCCGAGCAGTACTTC
CDR3 protein: CATSDGTAFSEQYF
CDR3 length: 14
clone size: many
J gene: TRBJ2-7
D gene: .
V gene: TRBV28

CDR3 DNA: TGTGCCAGCAGCCAAGCTGAAACTAGCGGGGGGTTGATCCACAATGAGCAGTTCTTC
CDR3 protein: CASSQAETSGGLIHNEQFF
CDR3 length: 19
clone size: many
J gene: TRBJ2-1
D gene: TRBD2
V gene: TRBV14

CDR3 DNA: TGTGCCAGCAGCCACGCGGGGCCAACCTCAGATACGCAGTATTTT
CDR3 protein: CASSHAGPTSDTQYF
CDR3 length: 15
clone size: many
J gene: TRBJ2-3
D gene: .
V gene: TRBV7-2

CDR3 DNA: TGTGCCAGCAGTTTTCGGGGTGCAAGAGAAAAACTGTTTTTT
CDR3 protein: CASSFRGAREKLFF
CDR3 length: 14
clone size: many
J gene: TRBJ1-4
D gene: .
V gene: TRBV27